This T cell receptor (beta chain) was obtained from a study of blood T cell repertoires in COVID-19. For the study at large: The analysed material was cDNA or gDNA that came from T cells, B-cell-depleted T cells, or PBMCs.

J lost 4 bases, V lost 0 bases, and 6 bases had no gene match. CDR3 length equals 15 residues. CDR1 is SGHDT and CDR2 is YYEEEE in the germline V gene. The repertoire was sequenced with immunoSEQ multiplex PCR; TCRdb's copy has only in-frame clones and lacks some. The table shows some 490,000 clones, with around 85% occurring only once. This receptor was obtained from a woman aged 60 to 75 who had recovered from COVID-19. The rearrangement links TRBV5-6 to TRBJ2-7, with TRBD1 matching over 8 bases. Sequenced material: PBMCs or T cells enriched from blood (not recorded which). The CDR3 reads CASSLDLDREYEQYF. The CDR3 DNA follows: TGTGCCAGCAGCTTGGATCTGGACAGGGAATACGAGCAGTACTTC. Together with reference TRBV5-6 and TRBJ2-7, the CDR3 gives the full variable domain: DAGVTQSPTHLIKTRGQQVTLRCSPKSGHDTVSWYQQALGQGPQFIFQYYEEEERQRGNFPDRFSGHQFPNYSSELNVNALLLGDSALYLCASSLDLDREYEQYFGPGTRLTVT.